This is a list of T cell receptor beta chains from one sample in a study of response to subunit inactivated influenza vaccine. TCRdb re-called the RT-PCR reads through MiXCR, storing one row per CDR3 protein. The sample has about 650,000 distinct CDR3 sequences, 15% to 19% seen once. Sequenced here: PBMCs from blood, sampled 11 to 12 days after vaccination. These receptors all stem from a man aged 50 or older who received an inactivated influenza vaccine. Each CDR3 is given with its conserved first and last residue. Fields, in order: V gene, clone size, D gene, J gene, CDR3 protein, CDR3 DNA. A D gene is named only where the DNA matches it firmly. Only some rows state a clone size, as once, few, many or a class for expanded clones.

v_call: TRBV4-3
clone_size: -
d_call: TRBD2
j_call: TRBJ2-1
cdr3_aa: CASSQEGGGRWGEQFF
cdr3_nt: TGCGCCAGCAGCCAAGAAGGTGGCGGGAGGTGGGGTGAGCAGTTCTTC

v_call: TRBV7-2
clone_size: -
d_call: -
j_call: TRBJ1-5
cdr3_aa: CASSPLGSNQPQHF
cdr3_nt: TGTGCCAGCAGCCCCCTAGGGAGCAATCAGCCCCAGCATTTT

v_call: TRBV6-2/TRBV6-3
clone_size: -
d_call: -
j_call: TRBJ1-5
cdr3_aa: CASRSQGTTNQPQHF
cdr3_nt: TGTGCCAGCAGGTCCCAGGGGACAACCAATCAGCCCCAGCATTTT

v_call: TRBV7-6
clone_size: -
d_call: -
j_call: TRBJ2-5
cdr3_aa: CASSAYISQETQYF
cdr3_nt: TGTGCCAGCAGCGCCTACATCTCTCAAGAGACCCAGTACTTC

v_call: TRBV28
clone_size: once
d_call: -
j_call: TRBJ2-7
cdr3_aa: CASSSQVMAVISYEQYF
cdr3_nt: TGTGCCAGCAGTTCCCAAGTCATGGCTGTAATTTCCTACGAGCAGTACTTC

v_call: TRBV19
clone_size: -
d_call: TRBD2
j_call: TRBJ2-1
cdr3_aa: CASSIGLAGGRSAYNEQFF
cdr3_nt: TGTGCCAGTAGTATTGGACTAGCGGGGGGGCGGTCGGCTTACAATGAGCAGTTCTTC

v_call: TRBV25-1
clone_size: -
d_call: TRBD2
j_call: TRBJ2-6
cdr3_aa: CASSEYRGGKSGANVLTF
cdr3_nt: TGTGCCAGCAGTGAATACCGGGGGGGCAAATCTGGGGCCAACGTCCTGACTTTC

v_call: TRBV12-3/TRBV12-4
clone_size: few
d_call: -
j_call: TRBJ2-3
cdr3_aa: CASSLYPDPDTQYF
cdr3_nt: TGTGCCAGCAGTTTATATCCGGACCCAGATACGCAGTATTTT

v_call: TRBV7-9
clone_size: few
d_call: -
j_call: TRBJ2-3
cdr3_aa: CASAHGGRDTQYF
cdr3_nt: TGTGCCAGCGCTCACGGGGGCAGAGATACGCAGTATTTT

v_call: TRBV6-1
clone_size: -
d_call: TRBD2
j_call: TRBJ2-7
cdr3_aa: CASRPGLARSYEQYF
cdr3_nt: TGTGCCAGCAGGCCCGGACTAGCGCGCTCCTACGAGCAGTACTTC

v_call: TRBV3-1
clone_size: few
d_call: -
j_call: TRBJ2-3
cdr3_aa: CASIDKLDTQYF
cdr3_nt: TGTGCCAGCATCGACAAGCTGGATACGCAGTATTTT

v_call: TRBV9
clone_size: -
d_call: TRBD1
j_call: TRBJ1-2
cdr3_aa: CASSETGTEYGYTF
cdr3_nt: TGTGCCAGCAGCGAAACCGGGACAGAATATGGCTACACCTTC

v_call: TRBV29-1
clone_size: few
d_call: -
j_call: TRBJ2-7
cdr3_aa: CSVGSFYEQYF
cdr3_nt: TGCAGCGTGGGGAGTTTTTACGAGCAGTACTTC

v_call: TRBV6-1
clone_size: -
d_call: -
j_call: TRBJ2-3
cdr3_aa: CASRPQGIVSTDTQYF
cdr3_nt: TGTGCCAGCAGACCACAGGGCATTGTGAGCACAGATACGCAGTATTTT

v_call: TRBV11-2
clone_size: few
d_call: TRBD2
j_call: TRBJ2-1
cdr3_aa: CASSRLAGHNEQFF
cdr3_nt: TGTGCCAGCAGCAGACTAGCGGGACACAATGAGCAGTTCTTC

v_call: TRBV7-9
clone_size: few
d_call: -
j_call: TRBJ2-3
cdr3_aa: CASSLVRVSDTQYF
cdr3_nt: TGTGCCAGCAGCTTAGTACGGGTTTCAGATACGCAGTATTTT

v_call: TRBV3-1
clone_size: few
d_call: -
j_call: TRBJ1-1
cdr3_aa: CASSQVRSRTEAFF
cdr3_nt: TGTGCCAGCAGCCAAGTCCGAAGCAGGACTGAAGCTTTCTTT

v_call: TRBV10-3
clone_size: few
d_call: TRBD1
j_call: TRBJ1-6
cdr3_aa: CAISEGQGYANSPLHF
cdr3_nt: TGTGCCATCAGTGAAGGACAGGGGTACGCTAATTCACCCCTCCACTTT

v_call: TRBV6-1
clone_size: few
d_call: TRBD2
j_call: TRBJ2-1
cdr3_aa: CASSATSGGRNEQFF
cdr3_nt: TGTGCCAGCAGTGCGACTAGCGGGGGGCGCAATGAGCAGTTCTTC

v_call: TRBV11-2
clone_size: few
d_call: TRBD1
j_call: TRBJ2-5
cdr3_aa: CASRRTGRQETQYF
cdr3_nt: TGTGCCAGCAGGCGGACAGGTCGGCAAGAGACCCAGTACTTC

v_call: TRBV5-1
clone_size: few
d_call: TRBD1
j_call: TRBJ1-2
cdr3_aa: CASSYGTGAGYTF
cdr3_nt: TGCGCCAGCAGCTACGGGACAGGGGCTGGCTACACCTTC

v_call: TRBV11-3
clone_size: -
d_call: -
j_call: TRBJ2-2
cdr3_aa: CASTLDGGELFF
cdr3_nt: TGTGCCAGCACCCTTGATGGCGGGGAGCTGTTTTTT

v_call: TRBV4-1
clone_size: -
d_call: TRBD2
j_call: TRBJ2-5
cdr3_aa: CASSQDEASGLETQYF
cdr3_nt: TGCGCCAGCAGCCAAGATGAAGCTAGCGGGCTCGAGACCCAGTACTTC

v_call: TRBV6-5
clone_size: -
d_call: -
j_call: TRBJ2-2
cdr3_aa: CASSYFGIDTGELFF
cdr3_nt: TGTGCCAGCAGTTACTTCGGGATTGACACCGGGGAGCTGTTTTTT

v_call: TRBV6-5
clone_size: few
d_call: TRBD1
j_call: TRBJ2-1
cdr3_aa: CASSSAGQGGNEQFF
cdr3_nt: TGTGCCAGCAGTTCGGCGGGACAGGGCGGGAATGAGCAGTTCTTC

v_call: TRBV7-2
clone_size: -
d_call: -
j_call: TRBJ2-3
cdr3_aa: CASSLKSSDTQYF
cdr3_nt: TGTGCCAGCAGCTTGAAGTCTTCAGATACGCAGTATTTT

v_call: TRBV18
clone_size: many
d_call: -
j_call: TRBJ2-5
cdr3_aa: CASSPNRQETQYF
cdr3_nt: TGTGCCAGCTCGCCGAACAGACAAGAGACCCAGTACTTC

v_call: TRBV28
clone_size: -
d_call: -
j_call: TRBJ1-5
cdr3_aa: CASSSNGFNQPQHF
cdr3_nt: TGTGCCAGCAGCTCTAACGGGTTTAATCAGCCCCAGCATTTT

v_call: TRBV12-3/TRBV12-4
clone_size: few
d_call: TRBD1
j_call: TRBJ2-7
cdr3_aa: CASSVRGTGDGEQYF
cdr3_nt: TGTGCCAGCAGTGTAAGAGGGACAGGGGATGGCGAGCAGTACTTC

v_call: TRBV29-1
clone_size: many
d_call: TRBD1
j_call: TRBJ2-1
cdr3_aa: CSVGTEPIVGKFF
cdr3_nt: TGCAGCGTGGGGACAGAACCAATTGTTGGGAAGTTCTTC

v_call: TRBV6-1
clone_size: -
d_call: TRBD1
j_call: TRBJ1-2
cdr3_aa: CASGRPGQNYGYTF
cdr3_nt: TGTGCCAGCGGGCGCCCGGGACAGAACTATGGCTACACCTTC

v_call: TRBV2
clone_size: few
d_call: -
j_call: TRBJ2-7
cdr3_aa: CASRATRESNYEQYF
cdr3_nt: TGTGCCAGCAGAGCAACCCGGGAATCGAACTACGAGCAGTACTTC

v_call: TRBV7-9
clone_size: few
d_call: -
j_call: TRBJ2-3
cdr3_aa: CASSHTEGGDTQYF
cdr3_nt: TGTGCCAGCAGCCACACGGAGGGGGGGGATACGCAGTATTTT

v_call: TRBV7-6
clone_size: many
d_call: -
j_call: TRBJ2-1
cdr3_aa: CASSLGRESYNEQFF
cdr3_nt: TGTGCCAGCAGCTTAGGTCGGGAGTCCTACAATGAGCAGTTCTTC

v_call: TRBV5-1
clone_size: few
d_call: -
j_call: TRBJ1-2
cdr3_aa: CASSSLQGQGGYTF
cdr3_nt: TGCGCCAGCAGCTCACTACAGGGACAAGGTGGCTACACCTTC

v_call: TRBV6-5
clone_size: many
d_call: TRBD1
j_call: TRBJ2-1
cdr3_aa: CASSYIRGRPNEQFF
cdr3_nt: TGTGCCAGCAGTTACATCAGGGGGCGTCCCAATGAGCAGTTCTTC

v_call: TRBV24-1
clone_size: many
d_call: -
j_call: TRBJ2-1
cdr3_aa: CATSDRRGEIYNEQFF
cdr3_nt: TGTGCCACCAGTGACCGCCGAGGGGAGATTTACAATGAGCAGTTCTTC